This T cell receptor beta chain emerged from a study of T cell responses to AZD1222 COVID-19 vaccine. Study-wide findings and caveats: CD4 TCRs associated with vaccination spanned spike, dominating at 160-218 and 743-854.

The protocol was immunoSEQ multiplex PCR, while the TCRdb copy is restricted to in-frame clones and leaves out a portion. The sample gives roughly 130,000 clones, about 92% of which show up once; roughly 3.1% is in the top ten. V gave up 7 bases and J gave up 6 bases; unmatched junction bases: 17. This CDR3 is 17 amino acids long. Germline V gives CDR1 MNHEY, CDR2 SMNVEV (reference sequence). On this clone itself: Its antigen is unknown.

The material was peripheral blood, obtained on day 0 of AZD1222 vaccination. The V gene is TRBV27, the J gene TRBJ2-7, with 11 bases identical to TRBD2. The clonotype comes from an adult in good health. The CDR3 nucleotides are TGTGCCAGCAAACCCCAGACCACTAGCGGGAGTATAGGCGAGCAGTACTTC. It encodes CASKPQTTSGSIGEQYF.